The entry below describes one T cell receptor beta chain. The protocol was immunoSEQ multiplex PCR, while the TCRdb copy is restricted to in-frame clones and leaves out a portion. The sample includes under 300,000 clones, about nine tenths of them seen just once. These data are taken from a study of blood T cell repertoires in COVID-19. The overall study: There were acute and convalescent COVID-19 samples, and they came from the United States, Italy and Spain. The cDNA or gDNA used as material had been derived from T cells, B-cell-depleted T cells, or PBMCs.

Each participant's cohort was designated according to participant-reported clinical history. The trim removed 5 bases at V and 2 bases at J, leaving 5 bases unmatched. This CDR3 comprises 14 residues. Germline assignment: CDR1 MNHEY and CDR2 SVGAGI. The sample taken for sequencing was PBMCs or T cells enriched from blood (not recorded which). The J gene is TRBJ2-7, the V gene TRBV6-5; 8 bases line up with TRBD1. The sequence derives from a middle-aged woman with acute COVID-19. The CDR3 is CASSTRDRPYEQYF. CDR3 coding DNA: TGTGCCAGCAGTACCCGGGACAGGCCCTACGAGCAGTACTTC.